This T cell receptor beta chain was documented in a study of OX40 agonist ivuxolimab in advanced cancers. Study details: Patients in dose escalation had liver, melanoma, kidney or head and neck cancers.

This table comes from immunoSEQ multiplex PCR, and its TCRdb copy is limited to in-frame clones, with some not included. The sample includes roughly 82,000 clones, 89% seen only once; the top ten take more than 8%. As concerns this clone: Its antigen is unknown.

Trimming removed 2 bases from V and 0 bases from J, with 11 bases in between. This CDR3 is 15 amino acids long. Germline assignment: CDR1 SGHKS and CDR2 YYEKEE (reference sequence). General study points: There were, on average, more expanded clones in CD8+ T cells than in CD4+.

The genes are TRBV5-5 and TRBJ1-2; D perhaps matches TRBD1 (6 bases). This sample comprised CD4+ or CD8+ T cells sorted from blood, obtained in a trial of the OX40 agonist ivuxolimab. The TCR sequence derives from an adult with an advanced solid tumor such as melanoma, head and neck, liver or kidney cancer. CDR3 protein: CASSFSQGSNYGYTF. CDR3 coding DNA: TGTGCCAGCAGCTTCTCTCAGGGGTCTAACTATGGCTACACCTTC.